A selection of T cell receptor beta chains follows, all from one sample in a study of cytomegalovirus exposure and HLA in healthy donors. The table came from immunoSEQ multiplex PCR; TCRdb's copy has only in-frame clones and leaves some out. The table records 60,000 to 70,000 clones, roughly 80% of them present only once. Sequencing was carried out using PBMCs. These receptors were taken from a male donor in good health and CMV-seropositive. CDR3s include the opening cysteine and the closing phenylalanine or tryptophan. A D gene is named only where the DNA matches it firmly. The size entry is marked missing in some rows and otherwise reads once, few, many or a size class.

CDR3: CASSYYSQETQYF
DNA: TGTGCCAGCAGTTACTACTCCCAAGAGACCCAGTACTTC
size: few
J: TRBJ2-5
V: TRBV6-6
D: NA

CDR3: CASSGWRVNTEAFF
DNA: TGTGCCAGCAGCGGCTGGAGGGTGAACACTGAAGCTTTCTTT
size: few
J: TRBJ1-1
V: TRBV13
D: NA

CDR3: CASSRRGGANVLTF
DNA: TGTGCCAGCAGTCGTCGAGGGGGGGCCAACGTCCTGACTTTC
size: NA
J: TRBJ2-6
V: TRBV6-1
D: NA

CDR3: CASSSGVYQPQHF
DNA: TGTGCCAGCAGCTCAGGGGTATATCAGCCCCAGCATTTT
size: once
J: TRBJ1-5
V: TRBV28
D: NA

CDR3: CASSVADTASGNTIYF
DNA: TGTGCCAGCAGCGTAGCTGACACAGCCTCTGGAAACACCATATATTTT
size: NA
J: TRBJ1-3
V: TRBV9
D: NA

CDR3: CASSEILEDEQYF
DNA: TGTGCCAGCAGCGAAATTTTGGAGGATGAGCAGTACTTC
size: few
J: TRBJ2-7
V: TRBV6-1
D: NA

CDR3: CASSLSTVTNEKLFF
DNA: TGTGCCAGCTCACTATCGACAGTAACTAATGAAAAACTGTTTTTT
size: NA
J: TRBJ1-4
V: TRBV18
D: NA

CDR3: CASSQGQGRTHQETQYF
DNA: TGTGCCAGCAGCCAGGGACAGGGGCGGACGCACCAAGAGACCCAGTACTTC
size: NA
J: TRBJ2-5
V: TRBV7-8
D: TRBD1

CDR3: CASSLGGGNGELFF
DNA: TGTGCCAGCAGCTTAGGCGGGGGGAACGGGGAGCTGTTTTTT
size: NA
J: TRBJ2-2
V: TRBV11-2
D: TRBD2

CDR3: CAISQLSGNTIYF
DNA: TGTGCCATCAGCCAACTAAGCGGAAACACCATATATTTT
size: NA
J: TRBJ1-3
V: TRBV10-3
D: NA

CDR3: CASSFDRGRLETQYF
DNA: TGTGCCAGCAGTTTTGACAGGGGGCGCCTGGAGACCCAGTACTTC
size: once
J: TRBJ2-5
V: TRBV27
D: TRBD1

CDR3: CASTMGTGVPDTQYF
DNA: TGTGCCAGCACGATGGGGACAGGGGTCCCAGATACGCAGTATTTT
size: NA
J: TRBJ2-3
V: TRBV5-6
D: TRBD1

CDR3: CSSQTDTGELFF
DNA: TGCAGCTCCCAGACAGATACCGGGGAGCTGTTTTTT
size: NA
J: TRBJ2-2
V: TRBV29-1
D: NA

CDR3: CASSDERGGRNEQFF
DNA: TGTGCCAGCAGCGACGAGCGGGGGGGCCGCAATGAGCAGTTCTTC
size: NA
J: TRBJ2-1
V: TRBV9
D: TRBD2

CDR3: CAWSPYSGELFF
DNA: TGTGCCTGGAGCCCTTACTCCGGGGAGCTGTTTTTT
size: NA
J: TRBJ2-2
V: TRBV30
D: NA

CDR3: CASLRGTSGGPPSTDTQYF
DNA: TGTGCCAGCCTTAGGGGGACTAGCGGGGGGCCGCCCTCCACAGATACGCAGTATTTT
size: NA
J: TRBJ2-3
V: TRBV2
D: TRBD2

CDR3: CASSIWGSGLFTREQYF
DNA: TGCGCCAGCAGCATATGGGGCTCGGGACTTTTCACCCGCGAGCAGTACTTC
size: once
J: TRBJ2-7
V: TRBV4-1
D: NA

CDR3: CSVWDRVNTEAFF
DNA: TGCAGCGTATGGGACAGAGTGAACACTGAAGCTTTCTTT
size: few
J: TRBJ1-1
V: TRBV29-1
D: TRBD1

CDR3: CASNHPPCGQCEYEQYF
DNA: TGTGCCAGCAACCACCCCCCCTGCGGACAGTGTGAGTACGAGCAGTACTTC
size: NA
J: TRBJ2-7
V: TRBV7-2
D: NA

CDR3: CASSLDTGTSKQFF
DNA: TGTGCCAGCAGCTTAGATACCGGGACTAGTAAGCAGTTCTTC
size: NA
J: TRBJ2-1
V: TRBV7-2
D: TRBD2

CDR3: CASSLRWGGTDTQYF
DNA: TGTGCCAGCAGTTTAAGGTGGGGGGGGACAGATACGCAGTATTTT
size: NA
J: TRBJ2-3
V: TRBV27
D: TRBD2

CDR3: CASSEESSGGIADTQYF
DNA: TGTGCCAGCAGCGAAGAATCTAGCGGGGGGATCGCAGATACGCAGTATTTT
size: NA
J: TRBJ2-3
V: TRBV7-8
D: TRBD2

CDR3: CASSFYVNTEAFF
DNA: TGTGCCAGCAGCTTTTATGTGAACACTGAAGCTTTCTTT
size: NA
J: TRBJ1-1
V: TRBV7-9
D: NA

CDR3: CASSLGESTEAFF
DNA: TGTGCCAGCAGCTTAGGGGAGAGCACTGAAGCTTTCTTT
size: NA
J: TRBJ1-1
V: TRBV7-7
D: NA

CDR3: CASSHQTAQRGGVNEQFF
DNA: TGTGCCAGCAGCCACCAAACGGCCCAAAGGGGGGGGGTAAATGAGCAGTTCTTC
size: NA
J: TRBJ2-1
V: TRBV13
D: NA

CDR3: CASSLGDRVSGELFF
DNA: TGTGCCAGCAGCTTGGGGGACAGGGTGTCCGGGGAGCTGTTTTTT
size: NA
J: TRBJ2-2
V: TRBV5-4
D: TRBD1

CDR3: CASSQTDGGNYGYTF
DNA: TGCGCCAGCAGCCAAACGGACGGGGGGAACTATGGCTACACCTTC
size: NA
J: TRBJ1-2
V: TRBV4-3
D: NA

CDR3: CASSRDPGGEQPQHF
DNA: TGTGCCAGCAGCCGAGACCCAGGCGGGGAACAGCCCCAGCATTTT
size: few
J: TRBJ1-5
V: TRBV6-1
D: NA

CDR3: CASSSQGADSYEQYF
DNA: TGTGCCAGCAGCTCACAGGGGGCCGACTCCTACGAGCAGTACTTC
size: NA
J: TRBJ2-7
V: TRBV11-1
D: TRBD1

CDR3: CASSIISGQGAKGFTF
DNA: TGTGCCAGTAGTATAATCTCGGGACAGGGGGCCAAAGGGTTCACCTTC
size: NA
J: TRBJ1-2
V: TRBV19
D: TRBD1

CDR3: CASSSTTGVPGELFF
DNA: TGTGCCAGCAGCTCCACGACAGGGGTTCCCGGGGAGCTGTTTTTT
size: NA
J: TRBJ2-2
V: TRBV5-8
D: TRBD1

CDR3: CSVLGATSNTGELFF
DNA: TGCAGCGTTTTAGGGGCCACTTCTAACACCGGGGAGCTGTTTTTT
size: NA
J: TRBJ2-2
V: TRBV29-1
D: NA

CDR3: CASSLGGGAYNEQFF
DNA: TGTGCCAGCAGCTTAGGCGGGGGGGCCTACAATGAGCAGTTCTTC
size: NA
J: TRBJ2-1
V: TRBV7-3
D: TRBD2